The 32 T cell receptor beta chains below were found in one sample sequenced in a study of OX40 agonist ivuxolimab in advanced cancers. Clones were sequenced by immunoSEQ multiplex PCR, and TCRdb holds only the in-frame ones, with some missing. The repertoire has about 83,000 clones, under 95% of them found once; the top ten carry more than 7.5%. The specimen was CD4+ or CD8+ T cells sorted from blood, collected in a trial of the OX40 agonist ivuxolimab. These receptors originate from an adult with an advanced solid tumor such as melanoma, head and neck, liver or kidney cancer.

The CDR3 sequence is CASSLGGGDPNYGYTF. The DNA for the CDR3 is TGTGCCAGCAGCTTAGGGGGCGGGGACCCTAACTATGGCTACACCTTC. J is TRBJ1-2 and V is TRBV7-8; D perhaps matches TRBD1 (5 bases). This CDR3 is built from 16 residues. The germline V gene encodes CDR1 SGHVS and CDR2 FQNEAQ. Trimming removed 1 base from V and 0 bases from J, with 12 bases in between. Using reference TRBV7-8 and TRBJ1-2 for the parts outside the CDR3, the full variable domain is GAGVSQSPRYKVAKRGQDVALRCDPISGHVSLFWYQQALGQGPEFLTYFQNEAQLDKSGLPSDRFFAERPEGSVSTLKIQRTQQEDSAVYLCASSLGGGDPNYGYTFGSGTRLTVV.

The V gene is TRBV19, the J gene TRBJ1-1; D is unresolved. The CDR3 extends over 14 amino acids. V was pared by 3 bases and J by 0 bases, with 8 bases between. Germline CDR1 and CDR2: LNHDA and SQIVND (reference sequence). The CDR3 coding sequence is TGTGCCAGTAGTATCCGGGATTTGAACACTGAAGCTTTCTTT. Protein product: CASSIRDLNTEAFF.

V gene TRBV2 combines with J gene TRBJ1-2; 7 bases align to TRBD1. There are 15 residues in the CDR3. Germline trimming cut 3 bases from V and 5 bases from J; bases unmatched to any gene: 9. Germline CDR1 is SNHLY and CDR2 is FYNNEI. This chain's CDR3 is CASSDDRVVIYGYTF. CDR3 bases: TGTGCCAGCAGTGACGACAGGGTTGTTATATATGGCTACACCTTC.

This sequence joins TRBV30 and TRBJ1-2; D is unclear. Germline V gives CDR1 GTSNPN, CDR2 SVGIG (reference sequence). V shed 0 bases and J shed 4 bases, with 21 bases lying between them. This CDR3 has 17 amino acids. The CDR3: CAWSVTPDREGFYGYTF. The CDR3 coding sequence is TGTGCCTGGAGTGTAACCCCCGACCGAGAGGGCTTCTATGGCTACACCTTC.

V gene TRBV27 combines with J gene TRBJ1-5; possible D gene TRBD1, 5 bases. Germline assignment: CDR1 MNHEY and CDR2 SMNVEV (reference sequence). The CDR3 loop spans 14 amino acids. The V end lost 4 bases, the J end lost 2 bases, and 9 bases lay between the germline ends. Here the CDR3 reads CASSWGMGNQPQHF. The CDR3 DNA reads as TGTGCCAGCAGTTGGGGGATGGGCAATCAGCCCCAGCATTTT.

The chain joins TRBV5-4 to TRBJ1-2; D call uncertain. V gave up 3 bases and J gave up 2 bases, with 5 bases separating them. CDR1 and CDR2 (germline): SGHNT, YYREEE (reference sequence). The CDR3 runs to 12 residues. CDR3 nucleotide sequence: TGTGCCAGCAGCTCTGGGAACTATGGCTACACCTTC. This translates into CASSSGNYGYTF.

The rearrangement joins TRBV4-2 to TRBJ2-5, with 7 bases lining up with TRBD1. The CDR3 sequence is 15 residues long. Germline V gives CDR1 LGHNA, CDR2 YNFKEQ. J gave up 3 bases and V 4 bases, and 8 bases lay outside the gene matches. This CDR3 reads CASSLNTGVKETQYF. CDR3 DNA sequence: TGTGCCAGCAGCCTTAACACAGGGGTTAAAGAGACCCAGTACTTC.

This rearrangement joins TRBV9 to TRBJ1-5; D might be TRBD1 (5 bases). Trimming shortened V by 0 bases and J by 4 bases, and 11 bases separated the two germline ends. This CDR3 contains 15 residues. In germline, CDR1 is SGDLS, CDR2 YYNGEE. CDR3 sequence: CASSVGGGINQPQHF. For the CDR3, the DNA is TGTGCCAGCAGCGTAGGGGGCGGGATTAATCAGCCCCAGCATTTT.

This clone was seen a handful of times. The rearrangement uses TRBV7-3 and TRBJ2-1; weak D call: TRBD2 (5 bases). V lost 3 bases to trimming and J lost 4 bases, with 16 bases between them. The CDR3 contains 16 residues. Germline CDR1 and CDR2: SGHTA and FQGTGA. The CDR3 DNA follows: TGTGCCAGCAGCTTCCTAGCAACCCGCCATTACAATGAGCAGTTCTTC. Its translation: CASSFLATRHYNEQFF. The full variable domain, completed using reference TRBV7-3 and TRBJ2-1, is GAGVSQTPSNKVTEKGKYVELRCDPISGHTALYWYRQSLGQGPEFLIYFQGTGAADDSGLPNDRFFAVRPEGSVSTLKIQRTERGDSAVYLCASSFLATRHYNEQFFGPGTRLTVL.

This chain joins TRBV4-1 and TRBJ2-2, with a weak D call TRBD2 (5 bases). Trimming left V 1 base short and J 2 bases short, with 8 bases between. Germline-derived CDR1 and CDR2 are MGHRA and YSYEKL. The CDR3 extends over 15 amino acids. In nucleotides, the CDR3 is TGCGCCAGCAGCCAAGGGGAGCGTAACACCGGGGAGCTGTTTTTT. Translating it yields CASSQGERNTGELFF.

The chain couples TRBV27 to TRBJ1-2; D is ambiguous. V gave up 6 bases and J gave up 8 bases, with 16 bases separating them. CDR3 size: 13 residues. Germline V CDR1 and CDR2: MNHEY, SMNVEV (reference sequence). The DNA of the CDR3 is TGTGCCAGCAGCATAGACATAGGAGGCGGCTACACCTTC. It is translated as CASSIDIGGGYTF.

The chain joins TRBV9 to TRBJ2-3; D uncertain. Trimming cost V 4 bases and J 0 bases, with 3 bases left between them. Germline loops: CDR1 SGDLS, CDR2 YYNGEE. The CDR3 has 12 amino acids. This chain's CDR3 is CASSQSTDTQYF. As DNA, the CDR3 is TGTGCCAGCAGCCAAAGCACAGATACGCAGTATTTT. Together with reference TRBV9 and TRBJ2-3, the CDR3 gives the full variable domain: DSGVTQTPKHLITATGQRVTLRCSPRSGDLSVYWYQQSLDQGLQFLIQYYNGEERAKGNILERFSAQQFPDLHSELNLSSLELGDSALYFCASSQSTDTQYFGPGTRLTVL.

V gene TRBV6-6 combines with J gene TRBJ1-5; no clear D. V was cut by 3 bases and J by 6 bases, with 0 bases left in between. CDR1 MNHNY and CDR2 SVGAGI come from the germline V gene (reference sequence). The CDR3 contains 10 residues. The CDR3 bases are TGTGCCAGCAGTTATCAGCCCCAGCATTTT. It specifies CASSYQPQHF.

V is TRBV7-9 and J is TRBJ2-1, with TRBD2 identical over 10 bases. J lost 2 bases, V lost 1 base, and 5 bases had no gene match. Looked up from germline, CDR1 is SEHNR and CDR2 is FQNEAQ (reference sequence). The CDR3 has 17 residues. The CDR3 nucleotides are TGTGCCAGCAGCTTAGAGCTAGCGGGAGAAACCTACAATGAGCAGTTCTTC. Encoded protein: CASSLELAGETYNEQFF.

The V and J genes are TRBV10-3 and TRBJ1-5; D not certain. Trimming stripped 0 bases from V and 9 bases from J, with 6 bases between. The germline gives CDR1 ENHRY, CDR2 SYGVKD. CDR3 length: 12 residues. The CDR3 DNA reads TGTGCCATCAGTGAGTCTACGCTGCCCCAGCATTTT. The encoded protein is CAISESTLPQHF.

The chain joins TRBV6-5 to TRBJ2-3; D possibly corresponds to TRBD2 (6 bases). This CDR3 has 14 amino acids. The V gene's germline CDR1 is MNHEY and CDR2 SVGAGI. The CDR3: CAVTGFKEGDTQYF. CDR3 nucleotides: TGTGCGGTTACGGGGTTCAAGGAGGGAGATACGCAGTATTTT.

This clone occurred a few times. V usage is TRBV28 and J usage is TRBJ2-3, with a weak D call TRBD2 (7 bases). V lost 3 bases to trimming and J lost 0 bases, with 19 bases between them. The length of the CDR3 is 18 residues. Germline CDR1 reads MDHEN; CDR2 reads SYDVKM. CDR3 residues: CASSFERGASSSTDTQYF. Here the CDR3 DNA reads TGTGCCAGCAGTTTTGAACGGGGGGCGTCCTCTAGCACAGATACGCAGTATTTT.

The chain recombines TRBV7-8 with TRBJ1-2; a weak D match, TRBD1 (6 bases). The CDR3 runs 13 residues. Germline CDR1 reads SGHVS; CDR2 reads FQNEAQ. V was clipped by 5 bases and J by 6 bases, with 13 bases between them. As DNA, the CDR3 is TGTGCCAGCAGCACCGGACAGAGAAATGGCTACACCTTC. It translates to CASSTGQRNGYTF. Full variable domain (remainder filled in from reference TRBV7-8 and TRBJ1-2): GAGVSQSPRYKVAKRGQDVALRCDPISGHVSLFWYQQALGQGPEFLTYFQNEAQLDKSGLPSDRFFAERPEGSVSTLKIQRTQQEDSAVYLCASSTGQRNGYTFGSGTRLTVV.

The V call is TRBV9, the J call TRBJ1-3; TRBD1 is a possible D gene (6 bases). The germline CDR1 and CDR2 sequences are SGDLS and YYNGEE. Trimming removed 4 bases at V and 0 bases at J, with 11 bases between. The CDR3 loop spans 15 amino acids. CDR3 nucleotide sequence: TGTGCCAGCAGCACTGGACAGCACTCTGGAAACACCATATATTTT. This translates into CASSTGQHSGNTIYF.

CDR3 sequence: CASSAYNQPQHF. Written as DNA, the CDR3 is TGTGCCAGCAGCGCCTATAATCAGCCCCAGCATTTT. The J gene is TRBJ1-5, the V gene TRBV13; no firm D call. Trimming shortened V by 5 bases and J by 4 bases, and 6 bases separated the two germline ends. From germline, CDR1 is PRHDT and CDR2 FYEKMQ (reference sequence). The CDR3 runs to 12 residues. Full variable domain (missing parts from reference TRBV13 and TRBJ1-5): AAGVIQSPRHLIKEKRETATLKCYPIPRHDTVYWYQQGPGQDPQFLISFYEKMQSDKGSIPDRFSAQQFSDYHSELNMSSLELGDSALYFCASSAYNQPQHFGDGTRLSIL.

The chain has TRBV7-9 and TRBJ1-5; D call uncertain. Germline values: CDR1 SEHNR, CDR2 FQNEAQ (reference sequence). The CDR3 loop spans 13 amino acids. Trimming left V 5 bases short and J 0 bases short, with 5 bases between. The CDR3 loop reads CASSDHSNQPQHF. DNA of the CDR3: TGTGCCAGCAGCGACCATAGCAATCAGCCCCAGCATTTT.

The CDR3 bases are TGCGCCAGCAGCCAGGTTAGCGTCAATTATCAGCCCCAGCATTTT. Residues: CASSQVSVNYQPQHF. The chain joins TRBV4-1 to TRBJ1-5; D is undetermined. Germline V CDR1 and CDR2: MGHRA, YSYEKL. This CDR3 is 15 amino acids long. The V end was cut by 3 bases, the J end by 5 bases, with 14 bases between.

The chain joins TRBV27 to TRBJ2-7; weak D call: TRBD2 (5 bases). V lost 6 bases to trimming and J lost 5 bases, with 20 bases between them. This CDR3 has 15 amino acids. The V gene's germline CDR1 is MNHEY and CDR2 SMNVEV (reference sequence). This chain's CDR3 is CASRRMREGVDEQYV. CDR3 coding DNA: TGTGCCAGCAGACGTATGAGGGAAGGAGTCGACGAGCAGTACGTC.

The chain employs TRBV7-2 and TRBJ1-1; D gene ambiguous. The CDR3 has 13 residues. The V and J ends lost 1 base and 5 bases respectively, with 8 bases between them. Germline-derived CDR1 and CDR2 are SGHTA and FQGNSA. CDR3 region: CASSLDLGTEAFF. The CDR3 DNA is TGTGCCAGCAGCTTAGATCTGGGGACTGAAGCTTTCTTT. Together with reference TRBV7-2 and TRBJ1-1, the CDR3 gives the full variable domain: GAGVSQSPSNKVTEKGKDVELRCDPISGHTALYWYRQSLGQGLEFLIYFQGNSAPDKSGLPSDRFSAERTGGSVSTLTIQRTQQEDSAVYLCASSLDLGTEAFFGQGTRLTVV.

This chain joins TRBV30 and TRBJ1-5; D is perhaps TRBD1 (5 bases). The V gene lost 0 bases and the J gene lost 8 bases, with 8 bases spanning the gap. Germline V CDR1 and CDR2: GTSNPN, SVGIG (reference sequence). The CDR3 has 12 residues. CDR3 region: CAWSVQGEPQHF. The CDR3 DNA follows: TGTGCCTGGAGTGTACAAGGGGAGCCCCAGCATTTT.

The chain couples TRBV28 to TRBJ1-1; no firm D call. The CDR3 totals 15 residues. Germline loops: CDR1 MDHEN, CDR2 SYDVKM. The ends were cut back, 2 bases at V and 0 bases at J, with 10 bases in the middle. This CDR3 reads CASSLIQNMNTEAFF. The DNA of the CDR3 is TGTGCCAGCAGTTTAATACAGAACATGAACACTGAAGCTTTCTTT.

The rearrangement links TRBV28 to TRBJ2-7; unclear D gene. Between the trimmed V and J ends, which lost 4 bases and 0 bases, there was a span of 1 base. The length of the CDR3 is 11 residues. CDR1 and CDR2 (germline): MDHEN, SYDVKM. The CDR3 DNA reads TGTGCCAGCAGTTACTCCTACGAGCAGTACTTC. Its protein product is CASSYSYEQYF.

The chain combines TRBV9 with TRBJ1-6; D is perhaps TRBD1 (6 bases). V dropped 4 bases and J dropped 6 bases, with 11 bases sitting between them. CDR1 is SGDLS and CDR2 is YYNGEE in the germline V gene. The length of the CDR3 is 14 residues. The CDR3 nucleotides read TGTGCCAGCAGCCAGGACAGCTTTAATTCACCCCTCCACTTT. Protein sequence: CASSQDSFNSPLHF.

The chain has TRBV2 and TRBJ2-2, with 8 bases aligning to TRBD2. Trimming took 10 bases from V and 7 from J; bases not matched to a gene: 2. Per germline, CDR1 SNHLY and CDR2 FYNNEI. The CDR3 has 11 residues. The CDR3 reads CAMRGVGELFF. CDR3 DNA: TGTGCCATGCGGGGGGTCGGGGAGCTGTTTTTT.

The chain has TRBV6-6 and TRBJ1-3; D gene unclear. The germline V gene has CDR1 MNHNY and CDR2 SVGAGI (reference sequence). The CDR3 has 14 amino acids. Trimming pared 4 bases from V and 12 bases from J, leaving 19 bases between. Here the CDR3 DNA reads TGTGCCAGCAGTTCCCCCGAGAGGGAGAATGGCATATATTTT. Translating it yields CASSSPERENGIYF.

The chain joins TRBV9 to TRBJ1-5; no definite D call. Germline V lookup: CDR1 SGDLS, CDR2 YYNGEE. Trimming left V 7 bases short and J 0 bases short, with 14 bases between. The CDR3 extends over 15 amino acids. The CDR3 DNA sequence: TGTGCCAGCTCCAAAGGAGACTATAGCAATCAGCCCCAGCATTTT. Its protein is CASSKGDYSNQPQHF.

V is TRBV5-1 and J is TRBJ2-3, with TRBD2 matching over 10 bases. The germline CDR1 and CDR2 sequences are SGHRS and YFSETQ. V gave up 1 base and J gave up 0 bases; unmatched junction bases: 5. The length of the CDR3 is 17 residues. CDR3 region: CASSLRSSGRSTDTQYF. CDR3 nucleotides: TGCGCCAGCAGCTTGAGGTCTAGCGGGAGAAGCACAGATACGCAGTATTTT.